This T cell receptor (beta chain) is from a study of blood T cell repertoires in COVID-19. In the study overall: T cells, B-cell-depleted T cells, or PBMCs supplied cDNA or gDNA.

The CDR3 contains 18 residues. The V end was cut by 10 bases, the J end by 0 bases, with 22 bases between. CDR1 and CDR2 from the germline V gene are LNHDA and SQIVND (reference sequence). As processed by the authors: The authors estimated nucleated cell counts from reference gene primer amplification. Assay used: immunoSEQ multiplex PCR; TCRdb lists only in-frame clones, some missing. V and J calls and clone size are given by that table; D and trimming were obtained from the DNA. The sample lists some 250,000 clones, approximately 83% occurring once. This chain uses TRBV19 with TRBJ1-6; D is perhaps TRBD1 (5 bases). This clonotype was obtained from a woman in her 30s who had recovered from COVID-19. Sequenced input: peripheral blood. The CDR3: CATRPSGASSSYNSPLHF. The CDR3 DNA reads as TGTGCCACACGTCCGAGCGGGGCCTCGAGCTCCTATAATTCACCCCTCCACTTT.